A selection of T cell receptor beta chains follows, all from one sample in a study of identical twins. TCRdb re-called the 5' RACE reads with MiXCR, one entry per CDR3 protein. The sample contains nearly 250,000 distinct CDR3 sequences, roughly 7% of which appear only once. A further study also used this sample, focusing on yellow fever vaccine responses in identical twins.

Sequenced: memory (CD45RO+) T cells sorted from blood. The receptors were gathered from a woman under 30 in good health. CDR3s include the opening cysteine and the closing phenylalanine or tryptophan. Each record gives: J gene, V gene, D gene, clone size, CDR3 protein, CDR3 DNA. A D gene is named only where the DNA matches it firmly. Not every row has a clone size; where given, it reads once, few, many or a size class.

J: TRBJ2-1; V: TRBV12-3/TRBV12-4; D: TRBD2; size: many; CDR3: CASSPNSGVNEQFF; DNA: TGTGCCAGCAGCCCTAATAGCGGGGTAAATGAGCAGTTCTTC
J: TRBJ2-2; V: TRBV6-2/TRBV6-3; D: TRBD2; size: few; CDR3: CASHARVAGPGELFF; DNA: TGTGCCAGCCACGCCAGGGTAGCGGGCCCCGGGGAGCTGTTTTTT
J: TRBJ1-5; V: TRBV5-1; D: -; size: many; CDR3: CASSWGDPQGNQPQHF; DNA: TGCGCCAGCAGCTGGGGCGACCCTCAGGGCAATCAGCCCCAGCATTTT
J: TRBJ1-4; V: TRBV12-1; D: -; size: -; CDR3: CASSFGGPNEKLFF; DNA: TGTGCCAGCAGCTTTGGGGGCCCTAATGAAAAACTGTTTTTT
J: TRBJ1-6; V: TRBV25-1; D: -; size: -; CDR3: CASSETGANSPLHF; DNA: TGTGCCAGCAGTGAAACGGGGGCGAATTCACCCCTCCACTTT
J: TRBJ2-5; V: TRBV2; D: -; size: -; CDR3: CASSEVAVETQYF; DNA: TGTGCCAGCAGTGAGGTAGCGGTAGAGACCCAGTACTTC
J: TRBJ2-3; V: TRBV5-1; D: -; size: many; CDR3: CASSWNSDTQYF; DNA: TGCGCCAGCTCGTGGAACTCAGATACGCAGTATTTT
J: TRBJ1-3; V: TRBV7-9; D: -; size: -; CDR3: CASSLVRGSRSGNTIYF; DNA: TGTGCCAGCAGCTTAGTGCGGGGCAGCCGCTCTGGAAACACCATATATTTT
J: TRBJ2-1; V: TRBV28; D: TRBD2; size: -; CDR3: CASSPLVSGGRNEQFF; DNA: TGTGCCAGCAGTCCCCTGGTTAGCGGGGGCCGCAATGAGCAGTTCTTC
J: TRBJ2-7; V: TRBV29-1; D: -; size: many; CDR3: CSVEDLWGKYF; DNA: TGCAGCGTTGAAGATCTTTGGGGGAAGTACTTC
J: TRBJ2-7; V: TRBV28; D: TRBD2; size: few; CDR3: CASSPLPGLGVWEYF; DNA: TGTGCCAGCAGTCCGCTCCCCGGACTAGGGGTTTGGGAGTACTTC
J: TRBJ1-3; V: TRBV9; D: -; size: -; CDR3: CASSVGWGAGNTIYF; DNA: TGTGCCAGCAGCGTAGGATGGGGGGCAGGAAACACCATATATTTT
J: TRBJ2-3; V: TRBV5-1; D: TRBD1; size: many; CDR3: CASSSQTGMRTDTQYF; DNA: TGCGCCAGCAGCTCCCAGACAGGGATGCGCACAGATACGCAGTATTTT
J: TRBJ2-7; V: TRBV11-2; D: -; size: -; CDR3: CASRPREGGGSEQYF; DNA: TGTGCCAGCAGACCCCGCGAGGGAGGGGGTTCCGAGCAGTACTTC
J: TRBJ2-5; V: TRBV5-1; D: -; size: few; CDR3: CASSLSLGGGETQYF; DNA: TGCGCCAGCAGCTTATCGCTAGGGGGTGGAGAGACCCAGTACTTC
J: TRBJ2-1; V: TRBV12-3/TRBV12-4; D: -; size: many; CDR3: CASSDFPGGPYNEQFF; DNA: TGTGCCAGCAGCGACTTCCCGGGGGGCCCCTACAATGAGCAGTTCTTC
J: TRBJ2-1; V: TRBV6-2/TRBV6-3; D: TRBD2; size: -; CDR3: CASSYERGDLKPSNEQFF; DNA: TGTGCCAGCAGTTACGAGCGGGGGGACCTAAAACCTTCCAATGAGCAGTTCTTC
J: TRBJ2-3; V: TRBV15; D: TRBD1; size: few; CDR3: CATRPGGADTDTQYF; DNA: TGTGCCACCAGACCAGGGGGCGCGGACACAGATACGCAGTATTTT
J: TRBJ2-7; V: TRBV10-3; D: TRBD1; size: many; CDR3: CAISAGQGSSYEQYF; DNA: TGTGCCATCAGCGCGGGACAGGGGAGCTCCTACGAGCAGTACTTC
J: TRBJ2-3; V: TRBV5-1; D: TRBD2; size: -; CDR3: CASSLEAWASGGTDTQYF; DNA: TGCGCCAGCAGCTTGGAGGCTTGGGCTAGCGGGGGAACAGATACGCAGTATTTT
J: TRBJ2-7; V: TRBV29-1; D: TRBD2; size: many; CDR3: CSGRGSSYEQYF; DNA: TGCAGCGGTCGCGGGAGCTCCTACGAGCAGTACTTC
J: TRBJ2-3; V: TRBV3-1; D: -; size: few; CDR3: CASSQDLGAGTDTQYF; DNA: TGTGCCAGCAGCCAAGATCTTGGAGCGGGTACAGATACGCAGTATTTT
J: TRBJ2-1; V: TRBV12-5; D: -; size: -; CDR3: CASGLNPYNEQFF; DNA: TGTGCTAGTGGACTAAACCCCTACAATGAGCAGTTCTTC
J: TRBJ1-2; V: TRBV25-1; D: -; size: -; CDR3: CASSEPGVYGYTF; DNA: TGTGCCAGCAGTGAACCAGGGGTATATGGCTACACCTTC
J: TRBJ1-5; V: TRBV6-1; D: -; size: -; CDR3: CASSESLNQPQHF; DNA: TGTGCCAGCAGTGAATCGCTCAATCAGCCCCAGCATTTT
J: TRBJ2-2; V: TRBV7-2; D: -; size: many; CDR3: CASRMQGPNTGELFF; DNA: TGTGCCAGCAGAATGCAGGGGCCGAACACCGGGGAGCTGTTTTTT
J: TRBJ1-2; V: TRBV5-1; D: -; size: -; CDR3: CASSPEVTATYGYTF; DNA: TGCGCCAGCAGCCCCGAGGTGACAGCAACCTATGGCTACACCTTC
J: TRBJ2-3; V: TRBV3-1; D: TRBD2; size: few; CDR3: CASSQGRLAGVPDTQYF; DNA: TGTGCCAGCAGCCAAGGCCGACTAGCGGGGGTGCCGGATACGCAGTATTTT
J: TRBJ1-6; V: TRBV6-5; D: -; size: -; CDR3: CASSYSNWAGGTTPLHF; DNA: TGTGCCAGCAGTTACTCGAATTGGGCCGGGGGGACTACACCCCTCCACTTT
J: TRBJ2-4; V: TRBV12-3/TRBV12-4; D: -; size: few; CDR3: CASSLGASRAKNIQYF; DNA: TGTGCCAGCAGTTTGGGGGCCTCCCGAGCCAAAAACATTCAGTACTTC
J: TRBJ2-4; V: TRBV10-3; D: TRBD2; size: many; CDR3: CAISESTSGPIAKNIQYF; DNA: TGTGCCATCAGTGAGTCGACTAGCGGGCCGATAGCCAAAAACATTCAGTACTTC
J: TRBJ2-3; V: TRBV28; D: -; size: few; CDR3: CASTLARSTDTQYF; DNA: TGTGCCAGCACCCTCGCGAGAAGCACAGATACGCAGTATTTT
J: TRBJ2-1; V: TRBV12-3/TRBV12-4; D: -; size: -; CDR3: CASERQGGNEQFF; DNA: TGTGCCAGCGAGAGGCAGGGGGGCAATGAGCAGTTCTTC
J: TRBJ2-3; V: TRBV7-3; D: -; size: few; CDR3: CASSFSGTAQDTQYF; DNA: TGTGCCAGCAGCTTTAGCGGTACGGCACAAGATACGCAGTATTTT
J: TRBJ2-1; V: TRBV12-3/TRBV12-4; D: TRBD2; size: -; CDR3: CAFSFSGTSMMSSYNEQFF; DNA: TGTGCCTTCAGTTTCTCTGGGACTAGCATGATGAGCTCCTACAATGAGCAGTTCTTC
J: TRBJ1-5; V: TRBV6-5; D: TRBD1; size: -; CDR3: CASSYRTGVGGNQPQHF; DNA: TGTGCCAGCAGTTATCGGACAGGGGTGGGAGGCAATCAGCCCCAGCATTTT
J: TRBJ2-4; V: TRBV3-1; D: -; size: many; CDR3: CASSQGQLAKNIQYF; DNA: TGTGCCAGCAGCCAAGGCCAACTAGCCAAAAACATTCAGTACTTC
J: TRBJ1-1; V: TRBV5-1; D: -; size: many; CDR3: CASSLGPGKGEAFF; DNA: TGCGCCAGCAGCTTGGGGCCGGGAAAGGGTGAAGCTTTCTTT
J: TRBJ1-1; V: TRBV12-3/TRBV12-4; D: -; size: many; CDR3: CASGWDTEAFF; DNA: TGTGCCAGCGGGTGGGACACTGAAGCTTTCTTT
J: TRBJ2-1; V: TRBV11-3; D: TRBD2; size: few; CDR3: CASSSRLAGNEQFF; DNA: TGTGCCAGCAGCTCGAGACTAGCGGGCAATGAGCAGTTCTTC
J: TRBJ2-5; V: TRBV15; D: TRBD2; size: few; CDR3: CATSRGRAGGLQETQYF; DNA: TGTGCCACCAGCAGAGGGAGAGCGGGGGGGCTCCAAGAGACCCAGTACTTC
J: TRBJ2-3; V: TRBV7-9; D: TRBD2; size: -; CDR3: CASSPWGGWGTDTQYF; DNA: TGTGCCAGCAGCCCCTGGGGGGGGTGGGGAACAGATACGCAGTATTTT